The rows below give T cell receptor beta chains drawn from one sample of a study of blood T cell repertoires in COVID-19. TCRdb keeps only in-frame clones here, not all; method: immunoSEQ multiplex PCR. This table holds about 98,000 clones, 70% to 85% found once. Material: peripheral blood. These receptors came from a man between 60 and 70 years old with active or convalescent COVID-19. CDR3s include the opening cysteine and the closing phenylalanine or tryptophan. Fields, in order: V gene, J gene, clone size, D gene, CDR3 protein, CDR3 DNA. A D gene is named only where the DNA matches it firmly. Clone size is given for some rows only: seen once, a few or many times, or a class if the clone is expanded.

v_call: TRBV19
j_call: TRBJ1-5
clone_size: .
d_call: TRBD1
cdr3_aa: CASRLRDRPGDSNQPQHF
cdr3_nt: TGTGCCAGTAGGCTCCGGGACAGGCCGGGCGATAGCAATCAGCCCCAGCATTTT

v_call: TRBV12-3/TRBV12-4
j_call: TRBJ1-1
clone_size: .
d_call: TRBD1
cdr3_aa: CASRKTGPTEAFF
cdr3_nt: TGTGCCAGCAGAAAGACAGGGCCCACTGAAGCTTTCTTT

v_call: TRBV14
j_call: TRBJ2-5
clone_size: .
d_call: TRBD1
cdr3_aa: CASSPRTGGQETQYF
cdr3_nt: TGTGCCAGCAGCCCCAGGACAGGGGGCCAAGAGACCCAGTACTTC

v_call: TRBV5-1
j_call: TRBJ2-6
clone_size: once
d_call: .
cdr3_aa: CASSISGSGANVLTF
cdr3_nt: TGCGCCAGCAGCATTAGCGGCTCTGGGGCCAACGTCCTGACTTTC

v_call: TRBV5-1
j_call: TRBJ2-1
clone_size: .
d_call: TRBD1
cdr3_aa: CASSWGQYNEQFF
cdr3_nt: TGCGCCAGCAGCTGGGGACAGTACAATGAGCAGTTCTTC

v_call: TRBV5-1
j_call: TRBJ1-2
clone_size: few
d_call: .
cdr3_aa: CASSFGTSYGYTF
cdr3_nt: TGCGCCAGCAGCTTCGGAACTAGCTATGGCTACACCTTC

v_call: TRBV10-3
j_call: TRBJ2-7
clone_size: .
d_call: .
cdr3_aa: CAISGLPYEQYF
cdr3_nt: TGTGCAATCAGTGGACTACCGTACGAGCAGTACTTC

v_call: TRBV2
j_call: TRBJ2-5
clone_size: .
d_call: .
cdr3_aa: CASSVQPLAGETQYF
cdr3_nt: TGTGCCAGCAGTGTGCAGCCACTAGCAGGAGAGACCCAGTACTTC

v_call: TRBV7-9
j_call: TRBJ1-4
clone_size: .
d_call: .
cdr3_aa: CASSLGGGSVGEKLFF
cdr3_nt: TGTGCCAGCAGCTTAGGAGGCGGTTCGGTGGGTGAAAAACTGTTTTTT

v_call: TRBV10-2
j_call: TRBJ2-1
clone_size: once
d_call: TRBD2
cdr3_aa: CASSIGGLEVWNEQFF
cdr3_nt: TGCGCCAGCAGTATTGGGGGACTAGAGGTTTGGAATGAGCAGTTCTTC

v_call: TRBV6-5
j_call: TRBJ1-3
clone_size: few
d_call: .
cdr3_aa: CASSYVEGIAGNTIYF
cdr3_nt: TGTGCCAGCAGTTACGTCGAGGGAATAGCTGGAAACACCATATATTTT

v_call: TRBV5-1
j_call: TRBJ2-2
clone_size: .
d_call: TRBD2
cdr3_aa: CASSLQLAGVTGELFF
cdr3_nt: TGCGCCAGCAGCCTCCAACTAGCGGGGGTCACCGGGGAGCTGTTTTTT

v_call: TRBV3-1/TRBV3-2
j_call: TRBJ2-2
clone_size: .
d_call: .
cdr3_aa: CASSQGSGSIGELFF
cdr3_nt: TGTGCCAGCAGCCAAGGGTCAGGGTCGATCGGGGAGCTGTTTTTT

v_call: TRBV11-2
j_call: TRBJ2-1
clone_size: .
d_call: .
cdr3_aa: CASSLGLHRGEQFF
cdr3_nt: TGTGCCAGCAGCTTAGGACTCCATAGGGGTGAGCAGTTCTTC

v_call: TRBV7-2
j_call: TRBJ2-7
clone_size: once
d_call: TRBD1
cdr3_aa: CASSLGGQGLGGEQYF
cdr3_nt: TGTGCCAGCAGCTTGGGTGGACAGGGCCTCGGTGGCGAGCAGTACTTC

v_call: TRBV7-8
j_call: TRBJ1-1
clone_size: .
d_call: .
cdr3_aa: CASSQTGGGRSTEAFF
cdr3_nt: TGTGCCAGCAGCCAAACGGGCGGGGGGAGGAGCACTGAAGCTTTCTTT

v_call: TRBV24-1
j_call: TRBJ1-2
clone_size: .
d_call: TRBD1
cdr3_aa: CATSDEQGGDYGYTF
cdr3_nt: TGTGCCACCAGTGACGAGCAGGGGGGCGACTATGGCTACACCTTC

v_call: TRBV23-1
j_call: TRBJ2-2
clone_size: .
d_call: TRBD2
cdr3_aa: CASSQSPAGFSGELFF
cdr3_nt: TGCGCCAGCAGTCAATCACCAGCGGGGTTTTCTGGGGAGCTGTTTTTT

v_call: TRBV9
j_call: TRBJ2-1
clone_size: many
d_call: TRBD2
cdr3_aa: CASSGGLAGNNEQFF
cdr3_nt: TGTGCCAGCAGCGGGGGACTAGCGGGAAACAATGAGCAGTTCTTC

v_call: TRBV20-1
j_call: TRBJ2-1
clone_size: .
d_call: TRBD2
cdr3_aa: CSASDSGRANNEQFF
cdr3_nt: TGCAGTGCTAGTGACAGCGGGAGGGCCAACAATGAGCAGTTCTTC

v_call: TRBV6-5
j_call: TRBJ1-5
clone_size: .
d_call: .
cdr3_aa: CASGGRDIGQPQHF
cdr3_nt: TGTGCCAGCGGGGGGAGGGACATAGGTCAGCCCCAGCATTTT

v_call: TRBV10-3
j_call: TRBJ2-3
clone_size: .
d_call: .
cdr3_aa: CAISESEKDTQYF
cdr3_nt: TGTGCCATCAGTGAGTCGGAGAAAGATACGCAGTATTTT

v_call: TRBV13
j_call: TRBJ2-3
clone_size: .
d_call: .
cdr3_aa: CASSLGDFKTDTQYF
cdr3_nt: TGTGCCAGCAGCTTAGGGGACTTTAAAACAGATACGCAGTATTTT

v_call: TRBV5-4
j_call: TRBJ1-4
clone_size: .
d_call: .
cdr3_aa: CASSSFITGTNEKLFF
cdr3_nt: TGTGCCAGCAGTTCCTTTATCACGGGAACTAATGAAAAACTGTTTTTT

v_call: TRBV19
j_call: TRBJ1-1
clone_size: .
d_call: TRBD1
cdr3_aa: CASRDRGRANTEAFF
cdr3_nt: TGTGCCAGTAGAGACAGGGGGCGGGCGAACACTGAAGCTTTCTTT

v_call: TRBV5-1
j_call: TRBJ2-5
clone_size: .
d_call: .
cdr3_aa: CASSGGAGQETQYF
cdr3_nt: TGCGCCAGCAGCGGCGGGGCAGGGCAAGAGACCCAGTACTTC

v_call: TRBV6-1
j_call: TRBJ1-3
clone_size: .
d_call: .
cdr3_aa: CASSEGPSFLATYF
cdr3_nt: TGTGCCAGCAGTGAGGGGCCATCTTTCCTTGCTACATATTTT

v_call: TRBV18
j_call: TRBJ2-1
clone_size: .
d_call: .
cdr3_aa: CASSLTRDEQFF
cdr3_nt: TGTGCCAGCTCACTTACCAGGGATGAGCAGTTCTTC

v_call: TRBV28
j_call: TRBJ1-6
clone_size: .
d_call: .
cdr3_aa: CASSPTGSSYNSPLHF
cdr3_nt: TGTGCCAGCAGTCCTACAGGTAGCTCCTATAATTCACCCCTCCACTTT

v_call: TRBV28
j_call: TRBJ1-2
clone_size: .
d_call: TRBD1
cdr3_aa: CASSFPPGQGLYGYTF
cdr3_nt: TGTGCCAGCAGTTTCCCCCCCGGACAGGGGCTCTATGGCTACACCTTC

v_call: TRBV6-1
j_call: TRBJ2-1
clone_size: .
d_call: TRBD2
cdr3_aa: CASSEAGLAAYNEQFF
cdr3_nt: TGTGCCAGCAGTGAAGCGGGACTAGCGGCGTACAATGAGCAGTTCTTC

v_call: TRBV4-1
j_call: TRBJ2-4
clone_size: .
d_call: .
cdr3_aa: CASSDPRTVLAKNIQYF
cdr3_nt: TGCGCCAGCAGCGACCCCCGGACAGTCCTAGCCAAAAACATTCAGTACTTC

v_call: TRBV5-1
j_call: TRBJ2-7
clone_size: .
d_call: TRBD2
cdr3_aa: CASSLTAGSWEQYF
cdr3_nt: TGCGCCAGCAGCTTGACAGCGGGGTCCTGGGAGCAGTACTTC

v_call: TRBV28
j_call: TRBJ1-3
clone_size: .
d_call: TRBD1
cdr3_aa: CASSSTMGTGPGNTIYF
cdr3_nt: TGTGCCAGCAGTTCTACTATGGGGACAGGGCCTGGAAACACCATATATTTT

v_call: TRBV11-2
j_call: TRBJ2-3
clone_size: .
d_call: .
cdr3_aa: CASSLQQGTLAGVQYF
cdr3_nt: TGTGCCAGCAGCTTACAACAAGGAACCCTTGCAGGTGTGCAGTATTTT